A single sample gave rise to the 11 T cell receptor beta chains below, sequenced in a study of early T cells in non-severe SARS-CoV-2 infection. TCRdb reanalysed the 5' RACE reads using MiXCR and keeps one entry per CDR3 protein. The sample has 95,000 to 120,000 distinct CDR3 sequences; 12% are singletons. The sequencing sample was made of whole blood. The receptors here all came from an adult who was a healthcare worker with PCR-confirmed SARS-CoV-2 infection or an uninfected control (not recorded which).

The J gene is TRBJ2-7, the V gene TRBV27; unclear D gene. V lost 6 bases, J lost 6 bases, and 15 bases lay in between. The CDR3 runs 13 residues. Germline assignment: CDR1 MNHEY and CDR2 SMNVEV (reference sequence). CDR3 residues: CASRVVSTGEQYF. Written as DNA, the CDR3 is TGTGCCAGCAGAGTCGTGTCCACCGGCGAGCAGTACTTC.

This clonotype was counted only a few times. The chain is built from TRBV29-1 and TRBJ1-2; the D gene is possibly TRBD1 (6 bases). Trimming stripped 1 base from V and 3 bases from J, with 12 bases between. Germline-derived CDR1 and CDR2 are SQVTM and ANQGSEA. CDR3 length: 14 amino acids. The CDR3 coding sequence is TGCAGCGTTGAAGGGGGACCAGGGGACTATGGCTACACCTTC. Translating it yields CSVEGGPGDYGYTF.

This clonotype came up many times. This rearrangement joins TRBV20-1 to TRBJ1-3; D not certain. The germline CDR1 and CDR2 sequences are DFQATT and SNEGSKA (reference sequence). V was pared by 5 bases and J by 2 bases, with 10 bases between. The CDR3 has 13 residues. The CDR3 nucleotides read TGCAGTGCTCGACATGGAGCTGGAAACACCATATATTTT. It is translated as CSARHGAGNTIYF.

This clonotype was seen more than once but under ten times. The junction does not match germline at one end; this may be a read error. The CDR3 sequence: CASSPAGANTEAFF. The CDR3 DNA sequence: TGTGCTAGCAGCCCCGCAGGAGCCAACACTGAAGCTTTCTTT. The chain has TRBV7-7 and TRBJ1-1, with D unclear. CDR1 is SSHAT and CDR2 is FNYEAQ in the germline V gene (reference sequence). The CDR3 runs 14 residues.

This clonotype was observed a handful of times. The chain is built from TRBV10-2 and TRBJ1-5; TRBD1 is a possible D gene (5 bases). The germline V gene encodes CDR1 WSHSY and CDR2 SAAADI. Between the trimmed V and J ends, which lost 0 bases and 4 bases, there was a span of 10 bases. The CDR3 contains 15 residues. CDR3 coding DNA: TGCGCCAGCAGTGAGTCTACAGGAGGTAATCAGCCCCAGCATTTT. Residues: CASSESTGGNQPQHF.

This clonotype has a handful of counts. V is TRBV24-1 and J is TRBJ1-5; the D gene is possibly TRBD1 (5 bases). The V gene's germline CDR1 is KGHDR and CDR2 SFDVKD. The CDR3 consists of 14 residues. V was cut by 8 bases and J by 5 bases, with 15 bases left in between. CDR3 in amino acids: CATIDDSPHQPQHF. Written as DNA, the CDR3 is TGTGCCACCATCGATGACAGCCCCCATCAGCCCCAGCATTTT.

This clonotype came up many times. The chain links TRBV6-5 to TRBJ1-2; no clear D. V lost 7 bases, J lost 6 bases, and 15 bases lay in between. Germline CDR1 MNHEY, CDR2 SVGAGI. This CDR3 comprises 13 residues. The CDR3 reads CASTRAGKDGYTF. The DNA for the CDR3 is TGTGCCAGCACCCGGGCGGGGAAAGATGGCTACACCTTC.

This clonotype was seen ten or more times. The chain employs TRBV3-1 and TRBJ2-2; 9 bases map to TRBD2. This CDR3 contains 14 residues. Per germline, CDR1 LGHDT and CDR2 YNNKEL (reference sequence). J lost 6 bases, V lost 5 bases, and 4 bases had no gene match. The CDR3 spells CASSFASGAGELFF. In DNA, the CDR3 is TGTGCCAGCAGCTTCGCTAGCGGGGCCGGGGAGCTGTTTTTT.

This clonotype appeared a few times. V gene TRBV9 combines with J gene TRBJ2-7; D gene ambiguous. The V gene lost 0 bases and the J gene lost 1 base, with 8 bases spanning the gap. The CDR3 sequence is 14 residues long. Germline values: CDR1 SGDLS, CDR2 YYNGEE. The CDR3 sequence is CASSVGVESYEQYF. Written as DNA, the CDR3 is TGTGCCAGCAGCGTAGGGGTCGAGTCCTACGAGCAGTACTTC. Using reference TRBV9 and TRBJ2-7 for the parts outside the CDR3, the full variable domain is DSGVTQTPKHLITATGQRVTLRCSPRSGDLSVYWYQQSLDQGLQFLIQYYNGEERAKGNILERFSAQQFPDLHSELNLSSLELGDSALYFCASSVGVESYEQYFGPGTRLTVT.

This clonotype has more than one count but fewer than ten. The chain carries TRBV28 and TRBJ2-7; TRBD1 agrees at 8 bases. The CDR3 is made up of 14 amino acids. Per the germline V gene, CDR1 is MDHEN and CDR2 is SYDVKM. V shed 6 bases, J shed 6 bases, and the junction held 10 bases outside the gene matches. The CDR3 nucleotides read TGTGCCAGCAGCTCCGGGACAGGTATGACCGAGCAGTACTTC. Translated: CASSSGTGMTEQYF.

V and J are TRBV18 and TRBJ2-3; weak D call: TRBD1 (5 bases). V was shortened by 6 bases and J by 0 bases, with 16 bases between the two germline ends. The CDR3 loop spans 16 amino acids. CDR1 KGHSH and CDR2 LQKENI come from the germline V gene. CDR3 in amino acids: CASSRSGIPSTDTQYF. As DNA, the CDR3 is TGTGCCAGCTCCCGATCAGGGATCCCTAGCACAGATACGCAGTATTTT.